This TCR beta chain was sequenced for a study of beta chain features in type 1 diabetes. Study-wide results and limits: PCR might show a preference for shorter templates, equally across patients and controls. Shorter TCRB CDR3s, moderately but significantly so, marked every one of the four CD4+ subsets in Type 1 diabetes patients.

TCRB transcripts that were expressed got sequenced, as all of the isolated RNA had been reverse transcribed. Sequencing was performed with immunoSEQ multiplex PCR; in TCRdb, only in-frame clones are kept and a portion is missing. The sample shows a few hundred thousand clones, 9.6% of them seen only once. CDR1 is LNHDA, CDR2 SQIVND, per germline (reference sequence). The CDR3 length is 14 residues. With 9 bases removed from V and 0 bases from J, the gap between germline ends came to 12 bases. Of note for this clone: Its specificity is unknown.

The sequence came from a man aged 25-45 years with type 1 diabetes. The sequencing sample was made of central memory CD4+ T cells from blood. The chain is built from TRBV19 and TRBJ2-4; D gene ambiguous. The DNA for the CDR3 is TGTGCCAGCGGCTTACCCCTAGCCAAAAACATTCAGTACTTC. Amino acids: CASGLPLAKNIQYF.